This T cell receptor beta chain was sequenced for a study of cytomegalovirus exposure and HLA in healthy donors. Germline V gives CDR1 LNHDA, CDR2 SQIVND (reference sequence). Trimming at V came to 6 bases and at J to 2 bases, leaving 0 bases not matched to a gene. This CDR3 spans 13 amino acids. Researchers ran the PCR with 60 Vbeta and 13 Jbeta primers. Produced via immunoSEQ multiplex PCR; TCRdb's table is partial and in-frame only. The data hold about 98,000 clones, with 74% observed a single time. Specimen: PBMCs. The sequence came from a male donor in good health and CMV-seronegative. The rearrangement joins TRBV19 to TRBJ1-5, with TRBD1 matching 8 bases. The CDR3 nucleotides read TGTGCCAGTAGGACAGGGGGCAATCAGCCCCAGCATTTT. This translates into CASRTGGNQPQHF.